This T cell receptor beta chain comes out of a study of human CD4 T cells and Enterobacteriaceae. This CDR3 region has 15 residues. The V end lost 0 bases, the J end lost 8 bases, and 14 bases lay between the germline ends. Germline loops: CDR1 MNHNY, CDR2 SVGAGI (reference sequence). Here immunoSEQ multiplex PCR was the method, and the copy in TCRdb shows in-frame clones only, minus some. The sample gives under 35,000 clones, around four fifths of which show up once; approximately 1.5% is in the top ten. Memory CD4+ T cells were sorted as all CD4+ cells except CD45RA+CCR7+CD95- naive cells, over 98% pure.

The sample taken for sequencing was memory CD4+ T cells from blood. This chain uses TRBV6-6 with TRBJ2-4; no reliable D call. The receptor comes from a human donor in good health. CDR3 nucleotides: TGTGCCAGCAGTTACTCGATGATAGGGATGGACATTCAGTACTTC. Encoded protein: CASSYSMIGMDIQYF.